The table lists the clone carrying this TCR beta chain with a few counts. The antigen is unknown. The entry originates in a study of response to subunit inactivated influenza vaccine. Study-wide points: After each seasonal influenza vaccination, few new T cells are recruited, the authors suggested.

This CDR3 is built from 16 residues. Trimming pared 2 bases from V and 5 bases from J, leaving 15 bases between. TCRdb redid the calling of the RT-PCR reads with MiXCR, one entry per CDR3 protein. The sample comprises under 200,000 distinct CDR3 sequences, about 10% of which are singletons, and roughly 36% rests with the top ten. The chain uses TRBV12-3 or TRBV12-4 and TRBJ2-2; D possibly uses TRBD1 or TRBD2 (5 bases each). This TCR derives from a man aged 50 to 69 who received an inactivated influenza vaccine. Sequencing used CD8+ T cells sorted from PBMCs, obtained around 25 months after vaccination. The CDR3 DNA reads as TGTGCCAGCAGTTTATCGCAGGGAGTGGGAACCGGGGAGCTGTTTTTT. Its translation is CASSLSQGVGTGELFF.